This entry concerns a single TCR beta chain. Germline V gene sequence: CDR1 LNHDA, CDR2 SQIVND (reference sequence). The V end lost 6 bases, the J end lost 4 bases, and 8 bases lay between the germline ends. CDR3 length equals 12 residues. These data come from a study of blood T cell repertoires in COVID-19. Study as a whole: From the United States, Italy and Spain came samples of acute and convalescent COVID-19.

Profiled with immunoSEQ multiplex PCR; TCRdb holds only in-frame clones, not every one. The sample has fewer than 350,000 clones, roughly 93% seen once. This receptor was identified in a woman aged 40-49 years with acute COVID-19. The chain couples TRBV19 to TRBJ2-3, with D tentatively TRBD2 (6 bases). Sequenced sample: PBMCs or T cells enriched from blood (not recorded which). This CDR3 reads CASRDYADTQYF. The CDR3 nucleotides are TGTGCCAGTAGGGACTATGCAGATACGCAGTATTTT.